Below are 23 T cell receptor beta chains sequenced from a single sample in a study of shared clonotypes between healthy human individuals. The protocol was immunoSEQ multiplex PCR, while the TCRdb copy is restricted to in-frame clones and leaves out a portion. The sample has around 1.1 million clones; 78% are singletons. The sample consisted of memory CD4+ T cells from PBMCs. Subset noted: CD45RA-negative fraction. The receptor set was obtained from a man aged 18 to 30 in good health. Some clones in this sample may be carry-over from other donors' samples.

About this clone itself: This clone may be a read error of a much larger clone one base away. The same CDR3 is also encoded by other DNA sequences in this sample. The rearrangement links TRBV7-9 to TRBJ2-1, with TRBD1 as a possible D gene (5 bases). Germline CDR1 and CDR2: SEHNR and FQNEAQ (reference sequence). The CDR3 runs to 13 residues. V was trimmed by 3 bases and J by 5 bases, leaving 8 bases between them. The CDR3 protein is CASSLGQNNEQFF. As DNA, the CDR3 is TGTGCCAGCAGCTTGGGGCAGAACAATGAGCAGTTCTTC.

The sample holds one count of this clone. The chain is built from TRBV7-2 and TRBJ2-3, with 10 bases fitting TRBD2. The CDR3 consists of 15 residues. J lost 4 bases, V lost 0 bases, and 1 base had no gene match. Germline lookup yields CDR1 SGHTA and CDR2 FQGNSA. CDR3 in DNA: TGTGCCAGCAGCTTAGCAAGCGGGAGGGCAGATACGCAGTATTTT. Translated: CASSLASGRADTQYF.

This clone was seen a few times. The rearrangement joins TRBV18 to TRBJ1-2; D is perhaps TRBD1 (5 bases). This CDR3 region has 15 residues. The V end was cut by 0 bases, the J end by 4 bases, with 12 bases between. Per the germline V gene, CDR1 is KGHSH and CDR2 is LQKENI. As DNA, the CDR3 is TGTGCCAGCTCACCACCGGGACGGATTACCTATGGCTACACCTTC. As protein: CASSPPGRITYGYTF.

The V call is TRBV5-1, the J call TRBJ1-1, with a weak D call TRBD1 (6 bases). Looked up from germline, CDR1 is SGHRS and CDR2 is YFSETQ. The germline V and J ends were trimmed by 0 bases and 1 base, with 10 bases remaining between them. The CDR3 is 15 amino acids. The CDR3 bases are TGCGCCAGCAGCTTGGGGGCAGGGGCGAACACTGAAGCTTTCTTT. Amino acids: CASSLGAGANTEAFF.

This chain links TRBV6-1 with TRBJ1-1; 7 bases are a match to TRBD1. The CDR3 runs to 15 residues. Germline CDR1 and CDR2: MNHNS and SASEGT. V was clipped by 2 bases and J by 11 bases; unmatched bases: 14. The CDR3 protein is CASSERPNRGGVAFF. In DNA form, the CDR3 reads TGTGCCAGCAGTGAAAGGCCCAACAGGGGTGGAGTGGCTTTCTTT.

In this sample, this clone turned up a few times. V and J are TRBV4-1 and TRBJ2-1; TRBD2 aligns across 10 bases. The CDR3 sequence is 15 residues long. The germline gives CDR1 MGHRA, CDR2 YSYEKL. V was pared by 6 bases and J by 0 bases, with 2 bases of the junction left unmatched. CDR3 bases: TGCGCCAGCAGGGAGCGGGAGGGCTCCTACAATGAGCAGTTCTTC. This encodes CASREREGSYNEQFF.

The CDR3 region is CASSLAGSQETQYF. In DNA, the CDR3 is TGTGCCAGCTCCTTAGCGGGGTCTCAAGAGACCCAGTACTTC. The rearrangement uses TRBV18 and TRBJ2-5, with 8 bases identical to TRBD2. The CDR3 has 14 amino acids. The J segment lost 2 bases and the V segment lost 6 bases, leaving 5 bases of the junction unmatched. CDR1 KGHSH and CDR2 LQKENI come from the germline V gene.

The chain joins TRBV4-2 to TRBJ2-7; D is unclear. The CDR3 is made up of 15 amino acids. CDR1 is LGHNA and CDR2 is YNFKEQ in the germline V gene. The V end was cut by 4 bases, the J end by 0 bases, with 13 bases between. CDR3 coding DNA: TGTGCCAGCAGCCCCTTGGCAACCAGCTCCTACGAGCAGTACTTC. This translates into CASSPLATSSYEQYF.

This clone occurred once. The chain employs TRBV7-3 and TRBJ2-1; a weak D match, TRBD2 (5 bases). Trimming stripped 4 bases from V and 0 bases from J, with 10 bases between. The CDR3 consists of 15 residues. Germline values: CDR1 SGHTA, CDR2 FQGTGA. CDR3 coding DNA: TGTGCCAGCAGCTCCGGTCGGGACTCCTACAATGAGCAGTTCTTC. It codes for CASSSGRDSYNEQFF.

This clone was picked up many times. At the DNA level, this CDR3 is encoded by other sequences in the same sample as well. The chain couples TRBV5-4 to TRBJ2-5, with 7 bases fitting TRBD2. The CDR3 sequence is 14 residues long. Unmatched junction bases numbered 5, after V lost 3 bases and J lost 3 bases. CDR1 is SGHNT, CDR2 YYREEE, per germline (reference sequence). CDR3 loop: CASSSLGGEETQYF. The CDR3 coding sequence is TGTGCCAGCAGCTCCCTGGGGGGGGAAGAGACCCAGTACTTC.

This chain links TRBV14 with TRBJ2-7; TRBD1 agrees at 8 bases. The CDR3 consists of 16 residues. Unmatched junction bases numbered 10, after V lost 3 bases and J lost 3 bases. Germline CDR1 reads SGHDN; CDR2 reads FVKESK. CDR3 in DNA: TGTGCCAGCAGCCAGGACAGGGCCCGAGGACTCTACGAGCAGTACTTC. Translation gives CASSQDRARGLYEQYF.

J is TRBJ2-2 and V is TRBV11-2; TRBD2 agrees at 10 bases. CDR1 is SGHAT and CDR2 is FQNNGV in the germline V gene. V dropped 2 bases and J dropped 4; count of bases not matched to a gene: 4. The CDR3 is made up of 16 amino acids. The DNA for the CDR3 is TGTGCCAGCAGCTTAAGAAGCGGGAGGGCCACCGGGGAGCTGTTTTTT. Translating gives CASSLRSGRATGELFF.

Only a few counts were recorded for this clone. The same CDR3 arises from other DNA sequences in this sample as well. CDR3 sequence: CATSLWTGVETQYF. CDR3 bases: TGTGCCACCTCCCTGTGGACAGGCGTAGAGACCCAGTACTTC. V and J are TRBV7-9 and TRBJ2-5; 7 bases fit TRBD1. Trimming removed 10 bases from V and 4 bases from J; junction bases left unmatched: 12. This CDR3 comprises 14 residues. From germline, CDR1 is SEHNR and CDR2 FQNEAQ (reference sequence).

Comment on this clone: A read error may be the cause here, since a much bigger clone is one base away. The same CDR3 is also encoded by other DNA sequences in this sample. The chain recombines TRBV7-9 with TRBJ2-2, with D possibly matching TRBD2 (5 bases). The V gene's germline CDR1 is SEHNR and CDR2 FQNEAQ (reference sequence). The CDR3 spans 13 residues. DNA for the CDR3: TGTGCCAGCAGCTTGCGGAACACCGGGGAGCTGTTCTTT. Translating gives CASSLRNTGELFF. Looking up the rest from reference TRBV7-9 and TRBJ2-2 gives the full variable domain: DTGVSQNPRHKITKRGQNVTFRCDPISEHNRLYWYRQTLGQGPEFLTYFQNEAQLEKSRLLSDRFSAERPKGSFSTLEIQRTEQGDSAMYLCASSLRNTGELFFGEGSRLTVL.

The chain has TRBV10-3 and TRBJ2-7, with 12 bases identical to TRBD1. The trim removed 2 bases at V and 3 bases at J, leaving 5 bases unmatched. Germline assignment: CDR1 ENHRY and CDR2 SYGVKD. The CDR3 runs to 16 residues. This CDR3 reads CAISEGTGGVNYEQYF. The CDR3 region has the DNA TGTGCCATCAGTGAGGGGACAGGGGGCGTCAACTACGAGCAGTACTTC.

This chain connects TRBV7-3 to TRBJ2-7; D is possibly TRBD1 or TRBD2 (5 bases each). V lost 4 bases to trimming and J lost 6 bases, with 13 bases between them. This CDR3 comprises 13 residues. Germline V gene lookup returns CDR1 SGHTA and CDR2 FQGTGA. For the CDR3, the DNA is TGTGCCAGCAGCTCAGTTTCTGGGGGCGAGCAGTACTTC. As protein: CASSSVSGGEQYF.

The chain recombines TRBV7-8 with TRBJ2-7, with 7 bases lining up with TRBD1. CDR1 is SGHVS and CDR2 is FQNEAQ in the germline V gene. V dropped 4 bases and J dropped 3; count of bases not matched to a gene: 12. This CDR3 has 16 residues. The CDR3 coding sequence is TGTGCCAGCAGCTCCGACAGGGACGGGAAGGGCTACGAGCAGTACTTC. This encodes CASSSDRDGKGYEQYF.

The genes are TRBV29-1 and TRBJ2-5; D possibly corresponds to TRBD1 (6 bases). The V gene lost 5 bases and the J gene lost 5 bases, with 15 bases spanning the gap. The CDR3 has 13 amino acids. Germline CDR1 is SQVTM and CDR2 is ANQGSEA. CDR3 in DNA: TGCAGCGTTACTACAGGGAGTTGGGAGACCCAGTACTTC. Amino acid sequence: CSVTTGSWETQYF.

The CDR3 sequence is CASSGETGVIEYF. As DNA, the CDR3 is TGTGCCAGCAGCGGGGAGACGGGAGTGATCGAGTATTTT. V is TRBV11-2 and J is TRBJ2-3; a weak D match, TRBD2 (6 bases). The CDR3 loop spans 13 amino acids. Trimming took off 5 bases at V and 13 bases at J, with 19 bases between the two ends. CDR1 is SGHAT, CDR2 FQNNGV, per germline.

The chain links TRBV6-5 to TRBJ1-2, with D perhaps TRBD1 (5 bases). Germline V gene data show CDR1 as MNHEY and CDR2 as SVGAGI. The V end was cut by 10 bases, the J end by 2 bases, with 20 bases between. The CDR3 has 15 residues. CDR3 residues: CATTLGGALNYGYTF. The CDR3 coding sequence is TGTGCCACAACCCTAGGCGGGGCGCTCAACTATGGCTACACCTTC.

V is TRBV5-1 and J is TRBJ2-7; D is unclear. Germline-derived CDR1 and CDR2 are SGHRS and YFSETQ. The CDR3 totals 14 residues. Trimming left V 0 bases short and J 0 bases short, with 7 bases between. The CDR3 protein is CASSLGVGSYEQYF. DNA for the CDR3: TGCGCCAGCAGCTTGGGGGTCGGCTCCTACGAGCAGTACTTC.

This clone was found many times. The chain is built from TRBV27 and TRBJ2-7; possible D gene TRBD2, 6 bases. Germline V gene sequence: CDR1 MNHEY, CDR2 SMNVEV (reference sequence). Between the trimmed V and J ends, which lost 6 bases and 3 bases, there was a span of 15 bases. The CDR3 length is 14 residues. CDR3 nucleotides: TGTGCCAGCAGCTTCGCGGGGCCCGTCTACGAGCAGTACTTC. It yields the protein CASSFAGPVYEQYF.

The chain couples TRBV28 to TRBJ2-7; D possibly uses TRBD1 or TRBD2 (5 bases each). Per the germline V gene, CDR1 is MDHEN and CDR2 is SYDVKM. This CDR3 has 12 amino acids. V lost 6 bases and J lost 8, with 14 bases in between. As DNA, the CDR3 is TGTGCCAGCAGACGGGGCTACGGGCAGCAGTACTTC. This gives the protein CASRRGYGQQYF.